Each of the 30 T cell receptor beta chains below was sequenced from the same sample in a study of blood T cell repertoires in COVID-19. The protocol was immunoSEQ multiplex PCR, while the TCRdb copy is restricted to in-frame clones and leaves out a portion. This sample yields over 150,000 clones, of which approximately 79% are seen a single time; 7.3% belongs to the top ten. What was sequenced was PBMCs or T cells enriched from blood (not recorded which). The source of these receptors is a man over 45 who had recovered from COVID-19.

The chain joins TRBV27 to TRBJ2-7, with D unclear. The CDR3 sequence is 13 residues long. Trimming shortened V by 6 bases and J by 2 bases, and 11 bases separated the two germline ends. Germline V gene lookup returns CDR1 MNHEY and CDR2 SMNVEV (reference sequence). The CDR3 loop reads CASRAPTTYEQYF. The CDR3 DNA reads as TGTGCCAGCAGGGCACCAACTACCTACGAGCAGTACTTC.

This clone has just one count. The V call is TRBV2, the J call TRBJ2-7, with TRBD1 matching over 9 bases. After removal of 6 bases from V and 5 bases from J, the junction contained 8 bases not matched to a gene. Germline CDR1 is SNHLY and CDR2 is FYNNEI. The CDR3 runs to 14 residues. This chain's CDR3 is CASRKDRGSHEQYF. The CDR3 nucleotides are TGTGCCAGCAGAAAGGACAGGGGTTCCCACGAGCAGTACTTC. The whole variable domain, remainder taken from reference TRBV2 and TRBJ2-7, is EPEVTQTPSHQVTQMGQEVILRCVPISNHLYFYWYRQILGQKVEFLVSFYNNEISEKSEIFDDQFSVERPDGSNFTLKIRSTKLEDSAMYFCASRKDRGSHEQYFGPGTRLTVT.

The J gene is TRBJ2-1, the V gene TRBV3-1 (or the pseudogene TRBV3-2); 8 bases match TRBD2. Trimming removed 4 bases from V and 3 bases from J; junction bases left unmatched: 5. The germline gives CDR1 LGHDT, CDR2 YNNKEL (reference sequence). The CDR3 sequence is 15 residues long. CDR3 loop: CASSLGTSSYNEQFF. For the CDR3, the DNA is TGTGCCAGCAGCCTAGGGACTAGTAGCTACAATGAGCAGTTCTTC.

This clone was picked up one time. This chain uses TRBV7-2 with TRBJ2-5; maybe TRBD2 (7 bases). V dropped 4 bases and J dropped 3 bases, with 12 bases sitting between them. Germline assignment: CDR1 SGHTA and CDR2 FQGNSA. The CDR3 contains 14 residues. The CDR3 bases are TGTGCCAGCAGCTCAAGGGGGGGAGAAGAGACCCAGTACTTC. Translated, it gives CASSSRGGEETQYF.

The rearrangement joins TRBV11-2 to TRBJ1-1, with D possibly being TRBD1 (5 bases). This CDR3 spans 13 amino acids. Trimming shortened V by 1 base and J by 10 bases, and 13 bases separated the two germline ends. Germline V CDR1 and CDR2: SGHAT, FQNNGV. The DNA for the CDR3 is TGTGCCAGCAGCTTAGTTAGGGGATTAGGAGCTTTCTTT. It translates to CASSLVRGLGAFF.

This chain links TRBV18 with TRBJ1-5; D remains unclear. Germline V CDR1 and CDR2: KGHSH, LQKENI. The V end was cut by 3 bases, the J end by 0 bases, with 9 bases between. This CDR3 is built from 15 residues. CDR3 DNA: TGTGCCAGCTCACCTACGGAGGGTAGCAATCAGCCCCAGCATTTT. Its protein product is CASSPTEGSNQPQHF.

This clone was observed at least ten times. The chain combines TRBV13 with TRBJ2-7; the match to TRBD1 covers 7 bases. The CDR3 sequence is 14 residues long. J lost 5 bases, V lost 7 bases, and 11 bases had no gene match. The germline gives CDR1 PRHDT, CDR2 FYEKMQ (reference sequence). The DNA for the CDR3 is TGTGCCAGCACCTCTCGAGGGGGCTTCGACGAGCAGTACTTC. As protein: CASTSRGGFDEQYF.

The chain is built from TRBV30 and TRBJ1-5; no clear D. The CDR3 contains 13 residues. V dropped 1 base and J dropped 2 bases, with 6 bases sitting between them. The germline CDR1 and CDR2 sequences are GTSNPN and SVGIG (reference sequence). This CDR3 reads CAWSGGGNQPQHF. CDR3 DNA: TGTGCCTGGAGTGGCGGGGGCAATCAGCCCCAGCATTTT.

The chain couples TRBV11-2 to TRBJ2-2; 8 nucleotides agree with TRBD1. Unmatched junction bases numbered 15, after V lost 4 bases and J lost 2 bases. CDR1 and CDR2 (germline): SGHAT, FQNNGV. This CDR3 is 19 amino acids long. CDR3 sequence: CASSSGQGLSALNTGELFF. The CDR3 DNA follows: TGTGCCAGCAGCTCCGGACAGGGTTTAAGCGCGTTAAACACCGGGGAGCTGTTTTTT.

The V and J genes are TRBV15 and TRBJ2-1, with 10 bases identical to TRBD1. Germline CDR1 reads LNHNV; CDR2 reads YYDKDF (reference sequence). With V trimmed by 3 bases and J by 4 bases, 9 bases remained unmatched. The CDR3 has 17 residues. DNA for the CDR3: TGTGCCACCAGCAGTGGCCTCTTGGGACAGGGGTACAATGAGCAGTTCTTC. Translating gives CATSSGLLGQGYNEQFF.

The CDR3 reads CASSTRRGYSGNTIYF. The DNA of the CDR3 is TGTGCCAGTAGTACCCGCCGGGGATACTCTGGAAACACCATATATTTT. This chain links TRBV19 with TRBJ1-3; D gene uncertain. V lost 4 bases and J 0 bases, leaving 13 bases between the germline ends. Germline assignment: CDR1 LNHDA and CDR2 SQIVND (reference sequence). The CDR3 totals 16 residues. Variable domain in full (rest from reference TRBV19 and TRBJ1-3): DGGITQSPKYLFRKEGQNVTLSCEQNLNHDAMYWYRQDPGQGLRLIYYSQIVNDFQKGDIAEGYSVSREKKESFPLTVTSAQKNPTAFYLCASSTRRGYSGNTIYFGEGSWLTVV.

The chain uses TRBV19 and TRBJ1-5, with TRBD1 as a possible D gene (5 bases). CDR1 and CDR2 from the germline V gene are LNHDA and SQIVND (reference sequence). V gave up 3 bases and J gave up 6 bases, with 12 bases separating them. CDR3 length equals 14 residues. The CDR3, as DNA: TGTGCCAGTAGTATTGTCCGGGGGAGTCAGCCCCAGCATTTT. It codes for CASSIVRGSQPQHF.

This sequence joins TRBV4-2 and TRBJ2-1; 7 bases are a match to TRBD2. CDR3 length equals 16 residues. Germline-derived CDR1 and CDR2 are LGHNA and YNFKEQ. After removal of 4 bases from V and 5 bases from J, the junction contained 11 bases not matched to a gene. The CDR3 DNA sequence: TGTGCCAGCAGCCCACCTGTCTTGGGGGGGAACAATGAGCAGTTCTTC. Translating gives CASSPPVLGGNNEQFF.

The rearrangement uses TRBV19 and TRBJ1-4; 10 nucleotides match TRBD1. Germline V gene lookup returns CDR1 LNHDA and CDR2 SQIVND (reference sequence). V lost 7 bases to trimming and J lost 17 bases; unmatched junction nucleotides: 19. This CDR3 region has 15 residues. CDR3 sequence: CASTTRWRTGGFLFF. CDR3 coding DNA: TGTGCCAGTACCACACGCTGGCGGACAGGGGGTTTTCTTTTTTTT.

The CDR3 sequence is CASGLVQSLSGNTIYF. In nucleotides, the CDR3 is TGTGCTAGTGGTTTGGTACAGAGCCTCTCTGGAAACACCATATATTTT. The genes are TRBV12-5 and TRBJ1-3; D unclear. Looked up from germline, CDR1 is LGHNT and CDR2 is FRNRAP. The length of the CDR3 is 16 residues. Trimming removed 0 bases from V and 0 bases from J, with 9 bases in between.

CDR3 DNA sequence: TGCGCCAGCAGCGTGCGGGACCTCGCCCTCTTAAATAATGAAAAACTGTTTTTT. Its translation is CASSVRDLALLNNEKLFF. V gene TRBV4-1 combines with J gene TRBJ1-4; possibly TRBD1 for D (5 bases). The CDR3 sequence is 18 residues long. Looked up from germline, CDR1 is MGHRA and CDR2 is YSYEKL. Trimming took off 5 bases at V and 4 bases at J, with 23 bases between the two ends.

This chain connects TRBV4-3 to TRBJ2-7, with 7 bases that match TRBD2. Germline-derived CDR1 and CDR2 are LGHNA and YSLEER. J was trimmed by 5 bases and V by 1 base; bases with no gene match: 8. The CDR3 runs to 15 residues. The CDR3 nucleotides are TGCGCCAGCAGCCAAGGGACTAGGCGCGTCGACGAGCAGTACTTC. This gives the protein CASSQGTRRVDEQYF.

The chain recombines TRBV19 with TRBJ2-1, with unresolved D. This CDR3 contains 14 residues. Looked up from germline, CDR1 is LNHDA and CDR2 is SQIVND (reference sequence). Trimming took off 2 bases at V and 0 bases at J, with 5 bases between the two ends. The CDR3 nucleotides are TGTGCCAGTAGTATACGGGTCTCCTACAATGAGCAGTTCTTC. The encoded protein is CASSIRVSYNEQFF.

The chain combines TRBV6-2 or TRBV6-3 with TRBJ2-7; 9 positions match TRBD1. V was clipped by 5 bases and J by 1 base; unmatched bases: 3. Germline lookup yields CDR1 MNHEY and CDR2 SVGEGT. The CDR3 runs to 14 residues. CDR3 in amino acids: CASSQGQGSYEQYF. The CDR3 nucleotides read TGTGCCAGCAGTCAGGGACAGGGTTCCTACGAGCAGTACTTC.

The V gene is TRBV3-1 (or the pseudogene TRBV3-2), the J gene TRBJ1-3; the D is unclear. CDR3 length equals 13 residues. Trimming removed 2 bases from V and 0 bases from J, with 2 bases in between. Germline loops: CDR1 LGHDT, CDR2 YNNKEL (reference sequence). For the CDR3, the DNA is TGTGCCAGCAGCCAACTCTCTGGAAACACCATATATTTT. This sequence encodes CASSQLSGNTIYF.

The chain carries TRBV30 and TRBJ1-2, with a possible D match to TRBD1 (6 bases). Germline assignment: CDR1 GTSNPN and CDR2 SVGIG (reference sequence). The CDR3 extends over 14 amino acids. Trimming shortened V by 2 bases and J by 6 bases, and 16 bases separated the two germline ends. CDR3 amino acids: CAWSPRTVFDGYTF. The DNA of the CDR3 is TGTGCCTGGAGTCCCAGGACAGTGTTTGATGGCTACACCTTC.

In nucleotides, the CDR3 is TGTGCCAGCAGCTTGGGGACCGAGGGTGTGACCGGGGAGCTGTTTTTT. Protein: CASSLGTEGVTGELFF. The rearrangement joins TRBV5-8 to TRBJ2-2; D is perhaps TRBD2 (5 bases). Germline values: CDR1 SGHTS, CDR2 YDEGEE. Trimming removed 0 bases at V and 5 bases at J, with 14 bases between. The CDR3 sequence is 16 residues long.

The gene calls are TRBV5-8 and TRBJ2-5; a possible D gene is TRBD2 (6 bases). Germline assignment: CDR1 SGHTS and CDR2 YDEGEE. The ends were cut back, 1 base at V and 4 bases at J, with 17 bases in the middle. The CDR3 covers 16 residues. CDR3 loop: CASSLTGTRRGETQYF. The CDR3 bases are TGTGCCAGCAGCTTGACCGGGACGCGGCGGGGAGAGACCCAGTACTTC. Looking up the rest from reference TRBV5-8 and TRBJ2-5 gives the full variable domain: EAGVTQSPTHLIKTRGQQATLRCSPISGHTSVYWYQQALGLGLQFLLWYDEGEERNRGNFPPRFSGRQFPNYSSELNVNALELEDSALYLCASSLTGTRRGETQYFGPGTRLLVL.

The rearrangement uses TRBV4-1 and TRBJ1-5; D might be TRBD1 (6 bases). Trimming cost V 3 bases and J 2 bases, with 23 bases left between them. CDR3 size: 19 residues. Germline CDR1 and CDR2: MGHRA and YSYEKL. The CDR3 here is CASSQATGNPRGGNQPQHF. In nucleotides, the CDR3 is TGCGCCAGCAGCCAGGCAACAGGGAACCCCCGAGGGGGCAATCAGCCCCAGCATTTT.

The chain carries TRBV29-1 and TRBJ1-1, with TRBD1 identical over 9 bases. This CDR3 is 15 amino acids long. The trim removed 4 bases at V and 4 bases at J, leaving 10 bases unmatched. The germline V gene has CDR1 SQVTM and CDR2 ANQGSEA. CDR3 region: CSVVPGQGWGTEAFF. CDR3 coding DNA: TGCAGCGTTGTCCCGGGACAGGGTTGGGGCACTGAAGCTTTCTTT.

The J gene is TRBJ2-7, the V gene TRBV5-5; no clear D gene. The CDR3 has 16 residues. Germline V gene data show CDR1 as SGHKS and CDR2 as YYEKEE (reference sequence). V lost 0 bases to trimming and J lost 1 base, with 14 bases between them. The CDR3 bases are TGTGCCAGCAGCTTGGAAGTGACACCGGTTTCCTACGAGCAGTACTTC. This translates into CASSLEVTPVSYEQYF.

The chain employs TRBV20-1 and TRBJ1-5; D might be TRBD1 (6 bases). Germline loops: CDR1 DFQATT, CDR2 SNEGSKA (reference sequence). The CDR3 spans 16 residues. Trimming pared 3 bases from V and 3 bases from J, leaving 18 bases between. CDR3 sequence reads: CSASVPGGATNQPQHF. The CDR3 nucleotides are TGCAGTGCTAGTGTTCCCGGGGGGGCTACCAATCAGCCCCAGCATTTT.

The rearrangement uses TRBV5-1 and TRBJ1-4; TRBD1 agrees at 7 bases. The CDR3 loop spans 16 amino acids. V dropped 0 bases and J dropped 2; count of bases not matched to a gene: 4. Germline loops: CDR1 SGHRS, CDR2 YFSETQ. CDR3 bases: TGCGCCAGCAGCTTGGCCCCACAGGGGACTAATGAAAAACTGTTTTTT. It specifies CASSLAPQGTNEKLFF.

Only one count was recorded for this clone. The chain employs TRBV7-8 and TRBJ2-2, with TRBD2 identical over 14 bases. CDR3 size: 17 residues. Trimming took 5 bases from V and 2 from J; bases not matched to a gene: 4. Germline loops: CDR1 SGHVS, CDR2 FQNEAQ. CDR3 coding DNA: TGTGCCAGCAGCGAGGGACTAGCGGGGGCTAACACCGGGGAGCTGTTTTTT. Amino acids: CASSEGLAGANTGELFF. The full variable domain, its missing parts supplied by reference TRBV7-8 and TRBJ2-2, is GAGVSQSPRYKVAKRGQDVALRCDPISGHVSLFWYQQALGQGPEFLTYFQNEAQLDKSGLPSDRFFAERPEGSVSTLKIQRTQQEDSAVYLCASSEGLAGANTGELFFGEGSRLTVL.

The CDR3 DNA follows: TGTGCCAGCAGTAGACTAGCGGGGGATTACGAGCAGTACTTC. Translation gives CASSRLAGDYEQYF. This sequence joins TRBV27 and TRBJ2-7; 12 bases fit TRBD2. V dropped 5 bases and J dropped 4; count of bases not matched to a gene: 3. The germline V gene has CDR1 MNHEY and CDR2 SMNVEV (reference sequence). CDR3 size: 14 residues.